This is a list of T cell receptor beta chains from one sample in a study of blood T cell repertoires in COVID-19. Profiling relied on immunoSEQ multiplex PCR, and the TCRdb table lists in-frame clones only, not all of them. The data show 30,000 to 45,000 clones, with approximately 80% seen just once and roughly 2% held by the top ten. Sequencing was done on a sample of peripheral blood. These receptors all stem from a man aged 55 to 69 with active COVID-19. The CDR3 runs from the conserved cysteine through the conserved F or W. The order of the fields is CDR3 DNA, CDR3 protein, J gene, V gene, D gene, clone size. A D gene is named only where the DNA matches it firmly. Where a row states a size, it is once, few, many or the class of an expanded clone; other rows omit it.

TGTGCCAGCAGTTACTCCCGTCGGACAGGGGGAGCCTACCAGCCCCAGCATTTT CASSYSRRTGGAYQPQHF TRBJ1-5 TRBV6-2/TRBV6-3 TRBD1 -
TGCGCCAGCAGCTCCGGGACTAGCGGGAGAATTACCGGGGAGCTGTTTTTT CASSSGTSGRITGELFF TRBJ2-2 TRBV5-1 TRBD2 -
TGTGCCAGCAGTTACTCGGGGCAGGGGAACAATGAGCAGTTCTTC CASSYSGQGNNEQFF TRBJ2-1 TRBV6-5 - -
TGTGCCAGCAGCTTTACGGAGACAGATACGCAGTATTTT CASSFTETDTQYF TRBJ2-3 TRBV7-9 - -
TGTGCCAGCAGCTTAGGAGGGGGGGGCATGTACGAGCAGTACTTC CASSLGGGGMYEQYF TRBJ2-7 TRBV7-2 - -
TGTGCCACCAGCAGAGACCCGGGGGAGGGTACGCAGTATTTT CATSRDPGEGTQYF TRBJ2-3 TRBV15 TRBD2 -
TGTGCCACCAGTGATGGGGGGGGGCCTCGCACCGGGGAGCTGTTTTTT CATSDGGGPRTGELFF TRBJ2-2 TRBV24-1 - once
TGTGCCAGCAGCCGGCAGGGGGCCCAGTACTTC CASSRQGAQYF TRBJ2-5 TRBV3-1/TRBV3-2 TRBD1 few
TGTGCCAGCAGCAATAGGGGAGATACGCAGTATTTT CASSNRGDTQYF TRBJ2-3 TRBV14 - -
TGCGCCAGCAGCCAAGAACCAGGAAATGAAAAACTGTTTTTT CASSQEPGNEKLFF TRBJ1-4 TRBV4-3 - few
TGTGCCAGCAGTTTCCGGACTAGCCCCGGGGAGCTGTTTTTT CASSFRTSPGELFF TRBJ2-2 TRBV27 TRBD2 -
TGCGCCAGCAGCCAAGAGGTCGGCACTGAAGCTTTCTTT CASSQEVGTEAFF TRBJ1-1 TRBV4-3 - once
TGTGCCTGGAGCCCCGGGGTGGGTCAGCCCCAGCATTTT CAWSPGVGQPQHF TRBJ1-5 TRBV30 - -
TGTGCCAGTAGTATACCTCAAACGGGGGCCAAAAACATTCAGTACTTC CASSIPQTGAKNIQYF TRBJ2-4 TRBV19 - -
TGTGCCACCAGTGAAACTAGCGGGATGAACACAGATACGCAGTATTTT CATSETSGMNTDTQYF TRBJ2-3 TRBV24-1 TRBD2 -
TGTGCCAGCAGAGAGAGACAGGGAGCTTTCTTT CASRERQGAFF TRBJ1-1 TRBV6-1 TRBD1 -
TGTGCCAGCAGCTTAAGGAGCGGGACAGGGGGGCTTTCTCGGAACGAGCAGTACTTC CASSLRSGTGGLSRNEQYF TRBJ2-7 TRBV7-2 TRBD1 -
TGTGCCAGCAGCCAAGATGGCGTGGGAACAGGGGCGGACGACTATAATTCACCCCTCCACTTT CASSQDGVGTGADDYNSPLHF TRBJ1-6 TRBV3-1/TRBV3-2 TRBD1 -
TGTGCCAGTAGACAGGTTAATGAAAAACTGTTTTTT CASRQVNEKLFF TRBJ1-4 TRBV5-7 - once
TGTGCCAGCTCACCACCCCCGGGGGGCGCGAACACCGGGGAGCTGTTTTTT CASSPPPGGANTGELFF TRBJ2-2 TRBV18 - -
TGTGCCAGCAGTTTAGGCCTTGATAGCAATCAGCCCCAGCATTTT CASSLGLDSNQPQHF TRBJ1-5 TRBV27 - few
TGTGCCAGTAAGCAGCAGGGGGAAAGCGGGGAGCTGTTTTTT CASKQQGESGELFF TRBJ2-2 TRBV19 TRBD1 -
TGTGCCGGCCGGGACACTGAGCAGTTCTTC CAGRDTEQFF TRBJ2-1 TRBV30 - -
TGTGCCAGCAGCATGGGACTAGCGGGCAATGAGCAGTTCTTC CASSMGLAGNEQFF TRBJ2-1 TRBV5-5 TRBD2 -
TGTGCCAGCATTACCGGGGGCGGGGGGAACACTGAAGCTTTCTTT CASITGGGGNTEAFF TRBJ1-1 TRBV6-5 - -
TGCGCCAGCAGCCAGTCGTATGTGGGGGCGCTCGAAAACATTCAGTACTTC CASSQSYVGALENIQYF TRBJ2-4 TRBV4-3 - -
TGTGCCAGCAGCGCCGTGGGCAGGGATGCTTTCTTT CASSAVGRDAFF TRBJ1-1 TRBV7-2 - -
TGTGCCAGCAGTGAAAGACAGGGGAGAGGCTACACCTTC CASSERQGRGYTF TRBJ1-2 TRBV6-1 TRBD1 -
TGTGCCAGCAGGGGGGGGGACCCCTCTCCCCGCTCTGGAAACACCATATATTTT CASRGGDPSPRSGNTIYF TRBJ1-3 TRBV9 - -
TGTGCCAGAAGCTTATTTCGTAGCTACACCTTC CARSLFRSYTF TRBJ1-2 TRBV5-3 - -